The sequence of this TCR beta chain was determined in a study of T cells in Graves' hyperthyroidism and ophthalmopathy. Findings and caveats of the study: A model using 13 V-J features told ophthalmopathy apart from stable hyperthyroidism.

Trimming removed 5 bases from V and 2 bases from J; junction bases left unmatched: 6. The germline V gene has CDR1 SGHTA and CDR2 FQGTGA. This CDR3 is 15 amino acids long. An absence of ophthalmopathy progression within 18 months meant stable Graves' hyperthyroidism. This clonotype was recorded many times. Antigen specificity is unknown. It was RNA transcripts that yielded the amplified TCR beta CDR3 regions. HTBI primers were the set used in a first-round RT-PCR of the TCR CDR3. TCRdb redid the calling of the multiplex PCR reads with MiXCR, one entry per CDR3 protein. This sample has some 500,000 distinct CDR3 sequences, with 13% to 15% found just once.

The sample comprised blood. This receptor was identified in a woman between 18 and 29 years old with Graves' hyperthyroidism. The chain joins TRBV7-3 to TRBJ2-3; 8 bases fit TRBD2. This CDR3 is CASSETSGNTDTQYF. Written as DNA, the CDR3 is TGTGCCAGCAGCGAAACTAGCGGAAACACAGATACGCAGTATTTT.